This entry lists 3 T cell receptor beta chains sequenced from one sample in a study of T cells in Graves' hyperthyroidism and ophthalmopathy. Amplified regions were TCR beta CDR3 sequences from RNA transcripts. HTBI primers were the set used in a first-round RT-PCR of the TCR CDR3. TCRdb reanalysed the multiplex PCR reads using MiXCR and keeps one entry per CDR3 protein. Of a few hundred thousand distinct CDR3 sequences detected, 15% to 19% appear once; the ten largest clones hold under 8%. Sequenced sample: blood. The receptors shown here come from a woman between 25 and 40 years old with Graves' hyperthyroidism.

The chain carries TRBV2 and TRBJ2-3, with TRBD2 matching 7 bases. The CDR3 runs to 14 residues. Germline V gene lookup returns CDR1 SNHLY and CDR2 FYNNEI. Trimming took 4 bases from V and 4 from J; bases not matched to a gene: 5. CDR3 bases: TGTGCCAGCAGTGTCTGGGCGGGAGCAGATACGCAGTATTTT. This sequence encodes CASSVWAGADTQYF.

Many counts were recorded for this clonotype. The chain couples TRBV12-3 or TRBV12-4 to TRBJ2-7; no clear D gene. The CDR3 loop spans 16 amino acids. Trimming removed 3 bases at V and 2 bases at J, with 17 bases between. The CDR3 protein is CASSFNPGPTAYEQYF. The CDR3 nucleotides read TGTGCCAGCAGTTTTAATCCGGGCCCTACCGCCTACGAGCAGTACTTC.

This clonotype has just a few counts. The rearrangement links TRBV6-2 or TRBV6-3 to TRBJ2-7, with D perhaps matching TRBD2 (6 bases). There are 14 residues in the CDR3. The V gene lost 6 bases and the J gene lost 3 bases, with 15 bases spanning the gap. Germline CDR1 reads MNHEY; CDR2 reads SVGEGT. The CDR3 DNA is TGTGCCAGCAGCCCGGGGAGGCAGATCTACGAGCAGTACTTC. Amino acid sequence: CASSPGRQIYEQYF.